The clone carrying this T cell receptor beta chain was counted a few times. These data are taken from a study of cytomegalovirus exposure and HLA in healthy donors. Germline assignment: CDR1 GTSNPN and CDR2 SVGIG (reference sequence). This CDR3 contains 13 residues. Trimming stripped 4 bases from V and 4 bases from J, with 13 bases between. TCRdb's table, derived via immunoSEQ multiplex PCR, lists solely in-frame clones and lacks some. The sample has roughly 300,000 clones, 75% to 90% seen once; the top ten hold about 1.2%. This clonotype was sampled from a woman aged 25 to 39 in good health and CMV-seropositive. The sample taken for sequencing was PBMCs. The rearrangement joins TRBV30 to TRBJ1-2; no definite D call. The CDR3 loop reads CAWTSGNRYGYTF. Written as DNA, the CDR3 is TGTGCCTGGACTTCTGGGAACCGCTATGGCTACACCTTC.